This T cell receptor beta chain was captured in a study of blood T cell repertoires in COVID-19. Study context: COVID-19 samples, acute and convalescent, were from the United States, Italy and Spain.

Method: immunoSEQ multiplex PCR; TCRdb's copy keeps in-frame clones and lacks some. The sample has around 170,000 clones; around 83% are singletons. The junction had 11 bases not matched to a gene; V was cut back by 6 bases and J by 8 bases. Germline loops: CDR1 MNHEY, CDR2 SMNVEV (reference sequence). The CDR3 is made up of 17 amino acids. Source material: peripheral blood. The chain combines TRBV27 with TRBJ1-6; TRBD1 aligns across 12 bases. This TCR was sampled from a human donor in a cohort sampled during active COVID-19. CDR3 nucleotide sequence: TGTGCCAGCAGACTGGTGGGGGACAGGGGGCTTGATTCACCCCTCCACTTT. The encoded protein is CASRLVGDRGLDSPLHF.